The 3 T cell receptor beta chains below all came from one sample that was sequenced in a study of T cells in Graves' hyperthyroidism and ophthalmopathy. Authors of the study amplified TCR beta CDR3 regions from RNA transcripts. HTBI primers were the set used in a first-round RT-PCR of the TCR CDR3. TCRdb used MiXCR to reprocess the multiplex PCR reads, holding one entry per CDR3 protein. Of approximately 690,000 distinct CDR3 sequences in the sample, less than 25% were seen once. The sequencing sample was made of blood. These receptors were taken from a young man with Graves' ophthalmopathy.

V usage is TRBV11-2 and J usage is TRBJ2-1; 7 bases align to TRBD2. Germline V lookup: CDR1 SGHAT, CDR2 FQNNGV. After removal of 6 bases from V and 1 base from J, the junction contained 9 bases not matched to a gene. The CDR3 is made up of 16 amino acids. The CDR3 coding sequence is TGTGCCAGCAGAAATTGGGGGAGGGATTCCTACAATGAGCAGTTCTTC. It specifies CASRNWGRDSYNEQFF.

The chain has TRBV20-1 and TRBJ2-7; D unresolved. V shed 3 bases and J shed 3 bases, with 12 bases lying between them. CDR1 is DFQATT, CDR2 SNEGSKA, per germline (reference sequence). This CDR3 is 13 amino acids long. The CDR3 protein is CSASTDRDYEQYF. Written as DNA, the CDR3 is TGCAGTGCTAGTACCGACCGCGACTACGAGCAGTACTTC.

This sequence joins TRBV4-1 and TRBJ2-3; tentative D call: TRBD2 (5 bases). The CDR3 is 14 amino acids. V was pared by 4 bases and J by 1 base, with 9 bases between. The germline V gene has CDR1 MGHRA and CDR2 YSYEKL. CDR3: CASSPGVGTDTQYF. The CDR3 region has the DNA TGCGCCAGCAGCCCCGGGGTTGGCACAGATACGCAGTATTTT.